Below are 32 T cell receptor beta chains sequenced from a single sample in a study of blood T cell repertoires in COVID-19. TCRdb's copy holds only in-frame clones and misses some; the assay was immunoSEQ multiplex PCR. Here the sample spans about 300,000 clones, about 81% being singletons. Source material: peripheral blood. The receptors were sampled from a human donor with COVID-19, enrolled during active disease. The donor label of this sample is uncertain.

This sequence joins TRBV5-5 and TRBJ1-1; a weak D match, TRBD1 (5 bases). Deletions cut 4 bases from V and 1 base from J, with 14 bases between. The CDR3 consists of 15 residues. CDR1 and CDR2 from the germline V gene are SGHKS and YYEKEE (reference sequence). CDR3 loop: CASSPTRQPNTEAFF. CDR3 nucleotides: TGTGCCAGCAGCCCCACCCGACAGCCGAACACTGAAGCTTTCTTT.

The genes are TRBV7-3 and TRBJ1-6; 7 bases fit TRBD1. The CDR3 has 14 residues. V shed 3 bases, J shed 5 bases, and the junction held 1 base outside the gene matches. Germline V CDR1 and CDR2: SGHTA, FQGTGA. CDR3 nucleotide sequence: TGTGCCAGCAGCTTGACAGGGAATAATTCACCCCTCCACTTT. Protein: CASSLTGNNSPLHF.

This chain uses TRBV5-8 with TRBJ1-2; weak D call: TRBD1 (5 bases). There are 16 residues in the CDR3. Germline-derived CDR1 and CDR2 are SGHTS and YDEGEE. V lost 1 base, J lost 5 bases, and 18 bases lay in between. CDR3 bases: TGTGCCAGCAGCTTGTGGAGGGGCACAAATAATTATGGCTACACCTTC. Its protein is CASSLWRGTNNYGYTF.

The chain carries TRBV12-3 or TRBV12-4 and TRBJ1-1; D is unclear. Trimming took 6 bases from V and 4 from J, leaving 12 bases between them. This CDR3 has 13 residues. The CDR3, as DNA: TGTGCCAGCAGGCCTCTAAGTGGCACTGAAGCTTTCTTT. It specifies CASRPLSGTEAFF.

This sequence joins TRBV6-5 and TRBJ2-7; 9 nucleotides line up with TRBD1. This CDR3 has 12 amino acids. Per germline, CDR1 MNHEY and CDR2 SVGAGI. V was clipped by 6 bases and J by 6 bases; unmatched bases: 3. The CDR3 DNA is TGTGCCAGCAGGGGGACAGGGACCGAGCAGTACTTC. Residues: CASRGTGTEQYF.

The genes are TRBV5-4 and TRBJ1-3; 7 bases are a match to TRBD1. CDR3 length: 14 amino acids. Germline V gives CDR1 SGHNT, CDR2 YYREEE (reference sequence). V lost 2 bases to trimming and J lost 9 bases; unmatched junction nucleotides: 8. For the CDR3, the DNA is TGTGCCAGCAGCTTAACAGGGGACACGGGCACCATATATTTT. It is translated as CASSLTGDTGTIYF.

The chain uses TRBV21-1 and TRBJ2-7; TRBD1 is taken as the D call from the table, unchecked against the DNA. TRBV21-1 is a known pseudogene. The CDR3 runs 14 residues. CDR3 nucleotides: TGTGCCAGCAGCAACTGGACAGGTAGCTACGAGCAGTACTTC. This translates into CASSNWTGSYEQYF.

This clone has a single count. The chain joins TRBV6-6 to TRBJ2-2; 7 bases map to TRBD2. After removal of 7 bases from V and 4 bases from J, the junction contained 9 bases not matched to a gene. This CDR3 is built from 15 residues. Per the germline V gene, CDR1 is MNHNY and CDR2 is SVGAGI (reference sequence). In DNA form, the CDR3 reads TGTGCCAGCAAAGGTAGCGGGTCTCCCACCGGGGAGCTGTTTTTT. Amino acids: CASKGSGSPTGELFF.

This rearrangement joins TRBV3-1 (or the pseudogene TRBV3-2) to TRBJ2-2, with 8 bases fitting TRBD2. V was clipped by 4 bases and J by 5 bases; unmatched bases: 6. The germline gives CDR1 LGHDT, CDR2 YNNKEL (reference sequence). The CDR3 is 15 amino acids. This CDR3 reads CASSLPGGRTGELFF. The CDR3 nucleotides read TGTGCCAGCAGCCTCCCCGGCGGGAGGACCGGGGAGCTGTTTTTT.

The chain joins TRBV5-1 to TRBJ1-4; 12 nucleotides agree with TRBD1. V trimming: 4 bases; J trimming: 3 bases; junction bases outside the gene matches: 4. The CDR3 is 16 amino acids. In germline, CDR1 is SGHRS, CDR2 YFSETQ. The DNA of the CDR3 is TGCGCCAGCAGCCGGGACAGGGGGCCACCTAATGAAAAACTGTTTTTT. It yields the protein CASSRDRGPPNEKLFF.

The chain carries TRBV28 and TRBJ2-3, with 9 bases fitting TRBD1. There are 18 residues in the CDR3. Losses at the gene ends were 7 bases for V and 6 bases for J; bases not matched to a gene: 20. Germline assignment: CDR1 MDHEN and CDR2 SYDVKM. CDR3 sequence: CASTGIGTGRGSRDTQYF. In DNA, the CDR3 is TGTGCCAGCACCGGAATCGGGACAGGGCGAGGTTCCAGGGATACGCAGTATTTT.

The rearrangement joins TRBV18 to TRBJ1-1, with D unresolved. Deletions cut 3 bases from V and 0 bases from J, with 11 bases between. The CDR3 runs 15 residues. CDR1 is KGHSH and CDR2 is LQKENI in the germline V gene. CDR3 nucleotides: TGTGCCAGCTCACCTAATACACCATTGAACACTGAAGCTTTCTTT. As protein: CASSPNTPLNTEAFF. Complete variable domain (other parts from reference TRBV18 and TRBJ1-1): NAGVMQNPRHLVRRRGQEARLRCSPMKGHSHVYWYRQLPEEGLKFMVYLQKENIIDESGMPKERFSAEFPKEGPSILRIQQVVRGDSAAYFCASSPNTPLNTEAFFGQGTRLTVV.

This chain uses TRBV3-1 (or the pseudogene TRBV3-2) with TRBJ1-1; D is possibly TRBD1 (6 bases). The CDR3 is 15 residues long. The germline gives CDR1 LGHDT, CDR2 YNNKEL (reference sequence). The V and J ends lost 3 bases and 5 bases respectively, with 16 bases between them. The CDR3 reads CASSQGPSGETEAFF. The CDR3 nucleotides read TGTGCCAGCAGCCAGGGACCCTCAGGGGAGACTGAAGCTTTCTTT.

The rearrangement links TRBV3-1 (or the pseudogene TRBV3-2) to TRBJ2-2; no reliable D call. Germline CDR1 is LGHDT and CDR2 is YNNKEL (reference sequence). This CDR3 comprises 16 residues. V shed 4 bases and J shed 6 bases, with 18 bases lying between them. CDR3 residues: CASSPRVVTSSGELFF. CDR3 coding DNA: TGTGCCAGCAGCCCCCGGGTAGTTACCTCCTCCGGGGAGCTGTTTTTT.

This chain links TRBV10-1 with TRBJ1-1; 8 nucleotides align to TRBD1. Germline V gives CDR1 WNHNN, CDR2 SYGVQD (reference sequence). CDR3 size: 15 residues. J was trimmed by 5 bases and V by 0 bases; bases with no gene match: 5. The CDR3 region is CASSESRQGRTEAFF. CDR3 DNA: TGCGCCAGCAGTGAGTCACGACAGGGGCGGACTGAAGCTTTCTTT.

This chain links TRBV28 with TRBJ2-2, with 9 bases fitting TRBD1. Per the germline V gene, CDR1 is MDHEN and CDR2 is SYDVKM. This CDR3 spans 13 amino acids. Trimming removed 10 bases from V and 5 bases from J; junction bases left unmatched: 5. The CDR3 DNA is TGTGCCACCGCTGGGACAGGGACCGGGGAGCTGTTTTTT. Encoded protein: CATAGTGTGELFF.

The chain uses TRBV23-1 and TRBJ1-1; maybe TRBD1 (5 bases). TRBV23-1 is known as an ORF, though its function is uncertain. The CDR3 spans 16 residues. Trimming removed 0 bases from V and 0 bases from J, with 11 bases in between. The CDR3 DNA follows: TGCGCCAGCAGTCAATCTAAGGCGGGGGTGAACACTGAAGCTTTCTTT. Protein: CASSQSKAGVNTEAFF.

The V and J genes are TRBV5-1 and TRBJ2-5, with TRBD1 matching over 8 bases. V shed 0 bases, J shed 4 bases, and the junction held 2 bases outside the gene matches. The CDR3 consists of 14 residues. Germline lookup yields CDR1 SGHRS and CDR2 YFSETQ. CDR3 DNA: TGCGCCAGCAGCTTGGTAACAGGGGGAGAGACCCAGTACTTC. It specifies CASSLVTGGETQYF.

This clone was counted a few times. V is TRBV2 and J is TRBJ2-7, with a possible D match to TRBD2 (5 bases). Trimming stripped 2 bases from V and 3 bases from J, with 11 bases between. This CDR3 comprises 14 residues. Germline V gene data show CDR1 as SNHLY and CDR2 as FYNNEI. The CDR3 reads CASSERRAVYEQYF. CDR3 DNA sequence: TGTGCCAGCAGTGAAAGGCGGGCGGTCTACGAGCAGTACTTC. The full variable domain, with the rest looked up from reference TRBV2 and TRBJ2-7, is EPEVTQTPSHQVTQMGQEVILRCVPISNHLYFYWYRQILGQKVEFLVSFYNNEISEKSEIFDDQFSVERPDGSNFTLKIRSTKLEDSAMYFCASSERRAVYEQYFGPGTRLTVT.

The J gene is TRBJ2-7, the V gene TRBV28; TRBD1 agrees at 8 bases. The CDR3 is 15 amino acids. Per the germline V gene, CDR1 is MDHEN and CDR2 is SYDVKM. Trimming removed 6 bases from V and 2 bases from J; junction bases left unmatched: 9. The CDR3 loop is CASSPAQGAPYEQYF. CDR3 in DNA: TGTGCCAGCAGCCCGGCTCAGGGGGCCCCCTACGAGCAGTACTTC.

The V gene is TRBV5-1, the J gene TRBJ1-2, with 8 bases lining up with TRBD1. Germline loops: CDR1 SGHRS, CDR2 YFSETQ. Trimming removed 4 bases from V and 5 bases from J; junction bases left unmatched: 7. The CDR3 extends over 14 amino acids. CDR3 nucleotides: TGCGCCAGCAGCGAGCAGGGACAGGCTTATGGCTACACCTTC. Its translation: CASSEQGQAYGYTF.

The chain combines TRBV29-1 with TRBJ2-3; 8 bases fit TRBD2. The CDR3 contains 14 residues. V gave up 6 bases and J gave up 2 bases; unmatched junction bases: 7. The germline V gene has CDR1 SQVTM and CDR2 ANQGSEA. This chain's CDR3 is CSVAGTRSTDTQYF. The CDR3 coding sequence is TGCAGCGTCGCCGGGACTAGGTCCACAGATACGCAGTATTTT.

The gene calls are TRBV6-6 and TRBJ1-1, with 8 bases lining up with TRBD1. The CDR3 loop spans 14 amino acids. V lost 5 bases and J lost 4; bases outside the gene matches: 6. CDR1 and CDR2 (germline): MNHNY, SVGAGI (reference sequence). DNA for the CDR3: TGTGCCAGCAGTCAAGACAGGGGCAGCACTGAAGCTTTCTTT. Its translation: CASSQDRGSTEAFF.

The rearrangement joins TRBV9 to TRBJ2-3, with TRBD2 matching over 10 bases. J gave up 9 bases and V 2 bases, and 18 bases lay outside the gene matches. Per the germline V gene, CDR1 is SGDLS and CDR2 is YYNGEE. The CDR3 sequence is 18 residues long. CDR3 protein: CASSVAPSGRKVEGTQYF. The CDR3, as DNA: TGTGCCAGCAGCGTGGCCCCTAGCGGGAGAAAGGTGGAGGGGACGCAGTATTTT.

The chain couples TRBV28 to TRBJ2-1; D might be TRBD2 (6 bases). This CDR3 is built from 17 residues. The V end lost 1 base, the J end lost 4 bases, and 17 bases lay between the germline ends. The germline CDR1 and CDR2 sequences are MDHEN and SYDVKM. This CDR3 reads CASSLFGSSGYYNEQFF. The CDR3 DNA follows: TGTGCCAGCAGTTTATTCGGATCGAGCGGGTATTACAATGAGCAGTTCTTC.

The V call is TRBV9, the J call TRBJ2-6; D perhaps matches TRBD1 (6 bases). There are 16 residues in the CDR3. CDR1 SGDLS and CDR2 YYNGEE come from the germline V gene. V gave up 4 bases and J gave up 2 bases, with 13 bases separating them. As DNA, the CDR3 is TGTGCCAGCAGCATTAACAGGGCCCCTGGGGCCAACGTCCTGACTTTC. Encoded protein: CASSINRAPGANVLTF.

The sample holds a few counts of this clone. The chain couples TRBV12-3 or TRBV12-4 to TRBJ1-1, with D unresolved. The CDR3 contains 13 residues. Trimming shortened V by 3 bases and J by 1 base, and 6 bases separated the two germline ends. CDR3 DNA sequence: TGTGCCAGCAGTTTGCGATGGAACACTGAAGCTTTCTTT. Translation: CASSLRWNTEAFF.

The J gene is TRBJ2-2, the V gene TRBV9; 10 positions agree with TRBD2. The J segment lost 0 bases and the V segment lost 3 bases, leaving 2 bases of the junction unmatched. This CDR3 contains 16 residues. Germline V lookup: CDR1 SGDLS, CDR2 YYNGEE. The CDR3: CASSDLAGANTGELFF. CDR3 coding DNA: TGTGCCAGCAGCGACCTAGCGGGGGCGAACACCGGGGAGCTGTTTTTT. The full variable domain, in which reference TRBV9 and TRBJ2-2 provide the parts outside the CDR3, is DSGVTQTPKHLITATGQRVTLRCSPRSGDLSVYWYQQSLDQGLQFLIQYYNGEERAKGNILERFSAQQFPDLHSELNLSSLELGDSALYFCASSDLAGANTGELFFGEGSRLTVL.

The J gene is TRBJ2-7, the V gene TRBV7-2; D is possibly TRBD1 (6 bases). From germline, CDR1 is SGHTA and CDR2 FQGNSA. The CDR3 runs 15 residues. V was shortened by 2 bases and J by 4 bases, with 15 bases between the two germline ends. This CDR3 is CASSLNREGKYEQYF. DNA for the CDR3: TGTGCCAGCAGCTTAAACAGGGAAGGGAAGTACGAGCAGTACTTC.

The chain has TRBV6-5 and TRBJ2-5, with D perhaps matching TRBD1 (5 bases). The germline gives CDR1 MNHEY, CDR2 SVGAGI. Trimming removed 2 bases at V and 5 bases at J, with 12 bases between. The CDR3 loop spans 14 amino acids. CDR3 sequence reads: CASSYGAIGETQYF. The CDR3 DNA follows: TGTGCCAGCAGTTACGGGGCGATTGGGGAGACCCAGTACTTC.

This clone is a singleton in its sample. V gene TRBV28 combines with J gene TRBJ1-5; D possibly corresponds to TRBD1 (5 bases). Germline V gene data show CDR1 as MDHEN and CDR2 as SYDVKM. The ends were cut back, 1 base at V and 2 bases at J, with 6 bases in the middle. The CDR3 length is 14 residues. The CDR3 sequence: CASSLLQGNQPQHF. CDR3 DNA: TGTGCCAGCAGTTTATTACAGGGCAATCAGCCCCAGCATTTT.

The rearrangement links TRBV5-4 to TRBJ2-3, with TRBD2 as a possible D gene (5 bases). The ends were cut back, 5 bases at V and 10 bases at J, with 17 bases in the middle. Germline CDR1 SGHNT, CDR2 YYREEE (reference sequence). The CDR3 loop spans 13 amino acids. In DNA form, the CDR3 reads TGTGCCAGCAGTTTAGATGGACTCGACGCGCAGTATTTT. Translating it yields CASSLDGLDAQYF.